This TCR beta chain was captured in a study of cytomegalovirus exposure and HLA in healthy donors. With 60 Vbeta and 13 Jbeta primers, the PCR was carried out. Only in-frame clones appear in the TCRdb table, and some are missing; sequencing was by immunoSEQ multiplex PCR. The table lists more than 150,000 clones, 77% of them singletons, with 1.4% in the top ten. The CDR3 totals 16 residues. Germline V gene lookup returns CDR1 MGHRA and CDR2 YSYEKL. The ends lost 0 bases at V and 5 bases at J; junction bases unmatched: 7. A few counts support this clone. Although they were nominally healthy when sampled, donors likely had unrecorded immune exposures.

This clonotype was sampled from a man in his late teens or twenties in good health and CMV-seronegative. Sequences were obtained from PBMCs. This chain uses TRBV4-1 with TRBJ2-3; TRBD2 matches 8 bases. CDR3 region: CASSQEASGGKDTQYF. DNA of the CDR3: TGCGCCAGCAGCCAAGAGGCGAGCGGGGGTAAAGATACGCAGTATTTT.